One and the same sample provided the 11 T cell receptor beta chains below, sequenced in a study of blood T cell repertoires in COVID-19. Profiled with immunoSEQ multiplex PCR; TCRdb holds only in-frame clones, not every one. The data show 13,000 or so clones, with approximately 72% seen just once and about 43% held by the top ten. Source material: peripheral blood. Receptors originate from a woman aged 80 or over with acute or convalescent COVID-19.

This clone was seen only a few times. This chain links TRBV7-2 with TRBJ2-3, with 10 positions matching TRBD2. The ends lost 2 bases at V and 0 bases at J; junction bases unmatched: 5. Germline assignment: CDR1 SGHTA and CDR2 FQGNSA. The CDR3 is made up of 17 amino acids. The CDR3 sequence: CASSLSGLASSTDTQYF. The CDR3 DNA follows: TGTGCCAGCAGCTTATCGGGACTAGCGAGTAGCACAGATACGCAGTATTTT. Filled out from reference TRBV7-2 and TRBJ2-3, the complete variable domain reads GAGVSQSPSNKVTEKGKDVELRCDPISGHTALYWYRQSLGQGLEFLIYFQGNSAPDKSGLPSDRFSAERTGGSVSTLTIQRTQQEDSAVYLCASSLSGLASSTDTQYFGPGTRLTVL.

This chain connects TRBV28 to TRBJ2-1; 10 bases agree with TRBD2. The germline V gene encodes CDR1 MDHEN and CDR2 SYDVKM. The CDR3 is 14 residues long. V gave up 6 bases and J gave up 5 bases; unmatched junction bases: 4. For the CDR3, the DNA is TGTGCCAGCAGGGAGCGGGGGGGCCACAATGAGCAGTTCTTC. Amino acids: CASRERGGHNEQFF.

J is TRBJ1-6 and V is TRBV23-1; perhaps TRBD1 as D (5 bases). TRBV23-1 is designated an ORF whose function remains uncertain. V gave up 2 bases and J gave up 6 bases, with 23 bases separating them. The CDR3 contains 19 residues. In DNA, the CDR3 is TGCGCCAGCAGTCAAGAGGGGAGGAGGGGCCATGGCCCTAATTCACCCCTCCACTTT. Its protein is CASSQEGRRGHGPNSPLHF.

The chain joins TRBV5-5 to TRBJ2-1, with 8 positions matching TRBD1. Germline trimming cut 4 bases from V and 2 bases from J; bases unmatched to any gene: 5. This CDR3 spans 15 amino acids. Per germline, CDR1 SGHKS and CDR2 YYEKEE (reference sequence). The CDR3 here is CASSDRDRTYNEQFF. CDR3 sequence (DNA): TGTGCCAGCAGCGACCGGGACAGGACCTACAATGAGCAGTTCTTC.

The V and J genes are TRBV15 and TRBJ1-1; D possibly corresponds to TRBD1 (5 bases). The CDR3 is 12 amino acids. The V end was cut by 0 bases, the J end by 8 bases, with 7 bases between. The germline V gene encodes CDR1 LNHNV and CDR2 YYDKDF (reference sequence). The CDR3 coding sequence is TGTGCCACCAGCAGAGAGGGGGGAGAAGCTTTCTTT. Translated, it gives CATSREGGEAFF.

This chain links TRBV19 with TRBJ1-2; 10 bases map to TRBD1. Per germline, CDR1 LNHDA and CDR2 SQIVND (reference sequence). V was pared by 7 bases and J by 4 bases, with 3 bases of the junction left unmatched. The CDR3 has 13 residues. CDR3 in DNA: TGTGCCAGTACCCGGGACAGGGGCTATGGCTACACCTTC. Translated, it gives CASTRDRGYGYTF.

The V gene is TRBV14, the J gene TRBJ2-7; D is possibly TRBD1 (5 bases). Germline V gene data show CDR1 as SGHDN and CDR2 as FVKESK. V lost 10 bases and J 0 bases, leaving 25 bases between the germline ends. CDR3 length equals 17 residues. CDR3 in DNA: TGTGCCAAACCCCCAGGGTTACAGGACAACAGCTCCTACGAGCAGTACTTC. Protein product: CAKPPGLQDNSSYEQYF. Filled out from reference TRBV14 and TRBJ2-7, the complete variable domain reads EAGVTQFPSHSVIEKGQTVTLRCDPISGHDNLYWYRRVMGKEIKFLLHFVKESKQDESGMPNNRFLAERTGGTYSTLKVQPAELEDSGVYFCAKPPGLQDNSSYEQYFGPGTRLTVT.

The rearrangement uses TRBV4-3 and TRBJ2-6; D ambiguous. The CDR3 runs to 14 residues. V was pared by 1 base and J by 1 base, with 2 bases between. Germline CDR1 reads LGHNA; CDR2 reads YSLEER. The DNA of the CDR3 is TGCGCCAGCAGCCAAGCATCTGGGGCCAACGTCCTGACTTTC. Translated: CASSQASGANVLTF.

This clone was recorded a few times. The rearrangement links TRBV5-1 to TRBJ1-4; TRBD1 might be the D (6 bases). Germline CDR1 reads SGHRS; CDR2 reads YFSETQ. Trimming stripped 3 bases from V and 7 bases from J, with 13 bases between. This CDR3 contains 14 residues. The CDR3 nucleotides are TGCGCCAGCAGCTCGGGACAAACGGGTGAAAAACTGTTTTTT. The encoded protein is CASSSGQTGEKLFF.

The CDR3 spells CASSVRGGAGELFF. Here the CDR3 DNA reads TGTGCCAGCAGCGTAAGGGGAGGCGCCGGGGAGCTGTTTTTT. The chain employs TRBV9 and TRBJ2-2; tentative D call: TRBD2 (6 bases). Germline loops: CDR1 SGDLS, CDR2 YYNGEE. V lost 1 base and J lost 6, with 10 bases in between. This CDR3 contains 14 residues.

The chain has TRBV4-1 and TRBJ2-7, with no clear D. The CDR3 totals 13 residues. Trimming cost V 0 bases and J 3 bases, with 6 bases left between them. Germline V gene sequence: CDR1 MGHRA, CDR2 YSYEKL. DNA of the CDR3: TGCGCCAGCAGCCAAGATCTCGGCTACGAGCAGTACTTC. This codes for CASSQDLGYEQYF.